These 27 T cell receptor beta chains share one sample of origin, sequenced in a study of metastatic and nonmetastatic thyroid tumors. Until they underwent thyroid surgery, no patient had received any treatment. TCRdb reprocessed the PCR reads using MiXCR. The data hold about 14,000 clones, with approximately 12% observed a single time. What was sequenced was blood. These receptors originate from a female donor with papillary thyroid cancer or a benign thyroid nodule (not recorded which). Some clones in this sample may be carry-over from other donors' samples.

This clone is categorized as medium-sized. This chain uses TRBV30 with TRBJ1-2, with 10 positions matching TRBD1. V lost 2 bases and J lost 4; bases outside the gene matches: 7. From germline, CDR1 is GTSNPN and CDR2 SVGIG (reference sequence). The CDR3 runs to 15 residues. CDR3 sequence: CAWSPPGQGTYGYTF. DNA for the CDR3: TGTGCCTGGAGTCCCCCGGGACAGGGGACCTATGGCTACACCTTC.

Concerning this clone: Compared with germline, one end of the junction differs, possibly owing to a read error. The J gene is TRBJ2-7, the V gene TRBV20-1, with TRBD2 matching 10 bases. This CDR3 contains 13 residues. Looked up from germline, CDR1 is DFQATT and CDR2 is SNEGSKA (reference sequence). CDR3 sequence reads: CSARGLAGHELYF. CDR3 nucleotides: TGCAGTGCTAGAGGACTAGCGGGCCACGAGCTGTACTTC.

This clone was found a few times. The chain links TRBV6-1 to TRBJ2-5, with 7 bases identical to TRBD1. Per germline, CDR1 MNHNS and CDR2 SASEGT. The ends lost 4 bases at V and 2 bases at J; junction bases unmatched: 4. CDR3 length equals 14 residues. CDR3 sequence (DNA): TGTGCCAGCAGTGGGGGGACAGATCAAGAGACCCAGTACTTC. It translates to CASSGGTDQETQYF.

This clone was observed many times. V gene TRBV20-1 combines with J gene TRBJ2-3; the match to TRBD2 covers 8 bases. The CDR3 has 13 amino acids. CDR1 and CDR2 from the germline V gene are DFQATT and SNEGSKA (reference sequence). The trim removed 5 bases at V and 2 bases at J, leaving 3 bases unmatched. Here the CDR3 DNA reads TGCAGTGCTGAGCGGGGGAACACAGATACGCAGTATTTT. As protein: CSAERGNTDTQYF.

This clone came up many times. V and J are TRBV20-1 and TRBJ2-5; D is ambiguous. The CDR3 is 13 residues long. The germline V gene encodes CDR1 DFQATT and CDR2 SNEGSKA (reference sequence). V lost 2 bases to trimming and J lost 1 base, with 8 bases between them. This chain's CDR3 is CSARWPIQETQYF. The CDR3 bases are TGCAGTGCTAGATGGCCGATCCAAGAGACCCAGTACTTC.

This clone is deemed medium-sized. The CDR3 DNA sequence: TGTGCCAGCAGTTTGTTGGGTACGCAGTATTTT. Translating it yields CASSLLGTQYF. The chain employs TRBV12-3 or TRBV12-4 and TRBJ2-3; D remains unclear. V was shortened by 3 bases and J by 8 bases, with 6 bases between the two germline ends. The CDR3 has 11 amino acids.

This clone is categorized as medium-sized. The gene calls are TRBV6-1 and TRBJ1-5; D is perhaps TRBD1 (6 bases). V lost 4 bases to trimming and J lost 2 bases, with 18 bases between them. Germline-derived CDR1 and CDR2 are MNHNS and SASEGT. There are 17 residues in the CDR3. CDR3 DNA: TGTGCCAGCAGTGGAAAGGGGGGAAATGTGGGCAATCAGCCCCAGCATTTT. Protein: CASSGKGGNVGNQPQHF.

This clone has only a few counts. The chain carries TRBV6-1 and TRBJ1-2; D gene uncertain. V was clipped by 2 bases and J by 5 bases, with 21 bases between them. Germline loops: CDR1 MNHNS, CDR2 SASEGT. This CDR3 spans 17 amino acids. CDR3 nucleotides: TGTGCCAGCAGTGAACCGCTTGGGGTCGCGGCGGAGTATGGCTACACCTTC. Translating gives CASSEPLGVAAEYGYTF.

This clone is medium-sized (0.01 to 0.1%) within its sample. J is TRBJ2-5 and V is TRBV6-5; 7 nucleotides line up with TRBD2. Per the germline V gene, CDR1 is MNHEY and CDR2 is SVGAGI. This CDR3 spans 15 amino acids. The trim removed 3 bases at V and 5 bases at J, leaving 9 bases unmatched. The CDR3: CASSYGRGRVETQYF. CDR3 in DNA: TGTGCCAGCAGTTATGGGCGGGGGAGAGTGGAGACCCAGTACTTC.

The rearrangement uses TRBV20-1 and TRBJ2-3; 9 nucleotides agree with TRBD2. CDR1 DFQATT and CDR2 SNEGSKA come from the germline V gene (reference sequence). The CDR3 contains 17 residues. The V segment lost 6 bases and the J segment 1 base; nucleotides outside the gene matches: 14. The CDR3 sequence: CSADCLLAGGGTDTQYF. For the CDR3, the DNA is TGCAGTGCCGATTGCCTCCTCGCGGGGGGGGGCACAGATACGCAGTATTTT.

This clone was recorded at least ten times. The V gene is TRBV11-3, the J gene TRBJ1-4; D gene ambiguous. Deletions cut 1 base from V and 0 bases from J, with 15 bases between. Per the germline V gene, CDR1 is SGHNT and CDR2 is YENEEA. The CDR3 totals 18 residues. The CDR3 region is CASSLVSGQSATNEKLFF. In nucleotides, the CDR3 is TGTGCCAGCAGCTTAGTGTCAGGTCAGTCGGCAACTAATGAAAAACTGTTTTTT. The variable domain in full, completed from reference TRBV11-3 and TRBJ1-4, reads EAGVVQSPRYKIIEKKQPVAFWCNPISGHNTLYWYLQNLGQGPELLIRYENEEAVDDSQLPKDRFSAERLKGVDSTLKIQPAELGDSAVYLCASSLVSGQSATNEKLFFGSGTQLSVL.

This clone was observed many times. The chain employs TRBV4-1 and TRBJ1-1, with a possible D match to TRBD1 (6 bases). Trimming took 5 bases from V and 0 from J, leaving 10 bases between them. Per the germline V gene, CDR1 is MGHRA and CDR2 is YSYEKL. The CDR3 is 14 residues long. CDR3 nucleotides: TGCGCCAGCAGCGGACGGACAGTGAACACTGAAGCTTTCTTT. The encoded protein is CASSGRTVNTEAFF.

This clone has a count of ten or more. This sequence joins TRBV6-1 and TRBJ2-4; D is ambiguous. V dropped 8 bases and J dropped 0 bases, with 8 bases sitting between them. The CDR3 consists of 13 residues. CDR1 and CDR2 (germline): MNHNS, SASEGT. The chain's CDR3 is CASPFIAKNIQYF. CDR3 DNA sequence: TGTGCCAGCCCTTTCATAGCCAAAAACATTCAGTACTTC.

Many counts were recorded for this clone. The chain uses TRBV7-8 and TRBJ2-6; 8 nucleotides match TRBD1. This CDR3 has 16 amino acids. The J segment lost 1 base and the V segment lost 4 bases, leaving 3 bases of the junction unmatched. Germline lookup yields CDR1 SGHVS and CDR2 FQNEAQ. The CDR3 reads CASSSDRGSGANVLTF. CDR3 bases: TGTGCCAGCAGCTCAGACAGGGGTTCTGGGGCCAACGTCCTGACTTTC.

In its sample, this clone was seen a few times. Given a much more abundant clone one base away, this may be a read error. This same CDR3 is encoded by further DNA sequences in the sample. V gene TRBV12-3 or TRBV12-4 combines with J gene TRBJ2-7; D tentatively reads TRBD1 or TRBD2 (6 bases each). The CDR3 is 13 residues long. The CDR3: CGSSAGEAMEQYF. For the CDR3, the DNA is TGTGGCAGCAGTGCAGGGGAGGCGATGGAGCAGTACTTC.

This clone was recorded many times. The rearrangement joins TRBV5-1 to TRBJ1-5; no definite D call. V dropped 0 bases and J dropped 3 bases, with 7 bases sitting between them. From germline, CDR1 is SGHRS and CDR2 YFSETQ. CDR3 length: 14 amino acids. CDR3 DNA sequence: TGCGCCAGCAGCTTGGGACAAGTCAATCAGCCCCAGCATTTT. This translates into CASSLGQVNQPQHF.

To note about this clone: Its ends do not fully match the called genes, so a read error is possible. This sequence joins TRBV6-1 and TRBJ2-1; 11 nucleotides agree with TRBD2. The CDR3 extends over 16 amino acids. The germline V gene encodes CDR1 MNHNS and CDR2 SASEGT. This chain's CDR3 is CATATSGMLVYNGQFF. CDR3 DNA sequence: TGTGCCACCGCGACTAGCGGGATGCTTGTCTACAATGGGCAGTTCTTC.

In its sample, this clone is medium-sized. The chain uses TRBV6-1 and TRBJ1-2; TRBD1 is a possible D gene (6 bases). The CDR3 covers 16 residues. Germline loops: CDR1 MNHNS, CDR2 SASEGT. V was trimmed by 6 bases and J by 8 bases, leaving 25 bases between them. The CDR3 DNA follows: TGTGCCAGCAGCCCTCTACAGGGTTCAGTATCGCGCGGCTACACCTTC. It yields the protein CASSPLQGSVSRGYTF.

The chain carries TRBV7-9 and TRBJ2-7; 9 bases are a match to TRBD2. The CDR3 extends over 13 amino acids. V trimming: 6 bases; J trimming: 7 bases; junction bases outside the gene matches: 7. The germline CDR1 and CDR2 sequences are SEHNR and FQNEAQ (reference sequence). CDR3 protein: CASRSQTSGEQYF. The CDR3 DNA is TGTGCCAGCAGATCCCAGACTAGCGGAGAGCAGTACTTC.

The chain combines TRBV6-1 with TRBJ2-6, with TRBD2 as a possible D gene (5 bases). Trimming removed 7 bases from V and 0 bases from J, with 10 bases in between. CDR3 length: 15 amino acids. Germline V gives CDR1 MNHNS, CDR2 SASEGT. CDR3 protein: CASMEDLSGANVLTF. The CDR3, as DNA: TGTGCCAGCATGGAGGACCTCTCTGGGGCCAACGTCCTGACTTTC.

This clone was observed many times. This chain links TRBV29-1 with TRBJ1-5, with D possibly being TRBD1 (5 bases). Germline CDR1 and CDR2: SQVTM and ANQGSEA. This CDR3 is built from 15 residues. With 4 bases removed from V and 1 base from J, the gap between germline ends came to 14 bases. The CDR3 loop is CSVAGLGGSNQPQHF. The CDR3 bases are TGCAGCGTTGCAGGGCTTGGTGGGAGCAATCAGCCCCAGCATTTT. Combining the CDR3 with reference TRBV29-1 and TRBJ1-5 gives the whole variable domain SAVISQKPSRDICQRGTSLTIQCQVDSQVTMMFWYRQQPGQSLTLIATANQGSEATYESGFVIDKFPISRPNLTFSTLTVSNMSPEDSSIYLCSVAGLGGSNQPQHFGDGTRLSIL.

There are many counts of this clone. The chain is built from TRBV3-2 and TRBJ2-1; the table's D gene call, TRBD2, was not cross checked with the DNA. TRBV3-2 is tagged as a pseudogene. The CDR3 length is 17 residues. The CDR3 bases are TGTGCCAGCAGCCTTAGCTTTAGCGGGAGTACCTACAATGAGCAGTTCTTC. It is translated as CASSLSFSGSTYNEQFF.

A note on this clone: Germline and junction disagree at one end, which may indicate a read error. V is TRBV20-1 and J is TRBJ2-1; tentatively, D is TRBD2 (5 bases). Germline V CDR1 and CDR2: DFQATT, SNEGSKA (reference sequence). The CDR3 has 17 residues. CDR3 amino acids: CSSRVWWGGSSYNEQFF. The DNA for the CDR3 is TGCAGTTCTAGAGTTTGGTGGGGTGGGAGCTCCTACAATGAGCAGTTCTTC.

This clone came up many times. The V and J genes are TRBV5-1 and TRBJ1-4; D remains ambiguous. The CDR3 extends over 14 amino acids. Germline CDR1 reads SGHRS; CDR2 reads YFSETQ. V lost 0 bases and J lost 1, with 4 bases in between. CDR3 DNA sequence: TGCGCCAGCAGCTTGGGGTTAACTAATGAAAAACTGTTTTTT. Its protein product is CASSLGLTNEKLFF. The complete variable domain, with remaining parts taken from reference TRBV5-1 and TRBJ1-4, reads KAGVTQTPRYLIKTRGQQVTLSCSPISGHRSVSWYQQTPGQGLQFLFEYFSETQRNKGNFPGRFSGRQFSNSRSEMNVSTLELGDSALYLCASSLGLTNEKLFFGSGTQLSVL.

This clone appeared a few times. The J gene is TRBJ2-5, the V gene TRBV9; either TRBD1 or TRBD2 may supply D (5 bases each). This CDR3 comprises 15 residues. Trimming removed 4 bases from V and 1 base from J, with 14 bases in between. Germline-derived CDR1 and CDR2 are SGDLS and YYNGEE. DNA of the CDR3: TGTGCCAGCAGCTTGACGGGACGGGGCCAAGAGACCCAGTACTTC. Protein: CASSLTGRGQETQYF.

This clone was observed at least ten times. This chain joins TRBV9 and TRBJ1-5; D is possibly TRBD1 (6 bases). CDR3 size: 15 residues. Germline CDR1 and CDR2: SGDLS and YYNGEE. V shed 4 bases and J shed 3 bases, with 14 bases lying between them. The CDR3 region has the DNA TGTGCCAGCAGCCCCGACGGGGGGGCCAATCAGCCCCAGCATTTT. Protein sequence: CASSPDGGANQPQHF. Full variable domain (rest looked up from reference TRBV9 and TRBJ1-5): DSGVTQTPKHLITATGQRVTLRCSPRSGDLSVYWYQQSLDQGLQFLIQYYNGEERAKGNILERFSAQQFPDLHSELNLSSLELGDSALYFCASSPDGGANQPQHFGDGTRLSIL.

In its sample, this clone ranks as medium-sized (0.01 to 0.1%). CDR3 bases: TGCGCCAGCAGCTTGGACACCAGCTCCTACAATGAGCAGTTCTTC. Translation gives CASSLDTSSYNEQFF. The chain is built from TRBV5-1 and TRBJ2-1; D gene unclear. CDR3 length: 15 residues. Trimming took 0 bases from V and 0 from J, leaving 7 bases between them. Germline lookup yields CDR1 SGHRS and CDR2 YFSETQ.